The 28 T cell receptor beta chains in this list originate from one sample, sequenced in a study of cytomegalovirus exposure and HLA in healthy donors. The study ran its PCR with 60 Vbeta and 13 Jbeta primers. Profiled with immunoSEQ multiplex PCR; TCRdb holds only in-frame clones, not every one. The data include around 140,000 clones; the top ten clones carry 2% to 2.5%. The sample was PBMCs. The receptors originated from a woman aged 18-30 years in good health and CMV-seronegative.

The V gene is TRBV6-5, the J gene TRBJ2-7, with TRBD1 identical over 11 bases. Trimming removed 6 bases from V and 2 bases from J; junction bases left unmatched: 3. Germline CDR1 is MNHEY and CDR2 is SVGAGI. This CDR3 contains 14 residues. In nucleotides, the CDR3 is TGTGCCAGCAGACTGGACAGGGGGCCCTACGAGCAGTACTTC. It translates to CASRLDRGPYEQYF.

The chain carries TRBV18 and TRBJ2-5; D might be TRBD1 (6 bases). This CDR3 has 15 amino acids. V lost 4 bases and J 1 base, leaving 13 bases between the germline ends. Per germline, CDR1 KGHSH and CDR2 LQKENI. The CDR3 here is CASSLTRGFQETQYF. The CDR3 DNA is TGTGCCAGCTCACTCACGAGGGGGTTCCAAGAGACCCAGTACTTC. The entire variable domain, with the rest obtained from reference TRBV18 and TRBJ2-5, is as follows: NAGVMQNPRHLVRRRGQEARLRCSPMKGHSHVYWYRQLPEEGLKFMVYLQKENIIDESGMPKERFSAEFPKEGPSILRIQQVVRGDSAAYFCASSLTRGFQETQYFGPGTRLLVL.

The chain combines TRBV5-1 with TRBJ1-1; the match to TRBD1 covers 12 bases. With V trimmed by 5 bases and J by 6 bases, 5 bases remained unmatched. The germline V gene has CDR1 SGHRS and CDR2 YFSETQ. The CDR3 is 14 residues long. The CDR3 DNA reads as TGCGCCAGCAGGGGGACAGGGGGCACAGCTGAAGCTTTCTTT. It is translated as CASRGTGGTAEAFF.

The genes are TRBV6-6 and TRBJ2-1, with D possibly being TRBD1 (5 bases). V was cut by 8 bases and J by 0 bases, with 14 bases left in between. The CDR3 consists of 15 residues. Looked up from germline, CDR1 is MNHNY and CDR2 is SVGAGI (reference sequence). The CDR3 DNA is TGTGCCAGCTTCGACAGTGCTAGCTCCTACAATGAGCAGTTCTTC. Its protein product is CASFDSASSYNEQFF.

The V and J genes are TRBV7-2 and TRBJ2-1; 12 bases agree with TRBD2. CDR1 and CDR2 from the germline V gene are SGHTA and FQGNSA. The CDR3 runs 15 residues. After removal of 5 bases from V and 7 bases from J, the junction contained 6 bases not matched to a gene. The CDR3 DNA follows: TGTGCCAGCAGCGCGACTAGCGGGAGTTTAAATGAGCAGTTCTTC. Protein product: CASSATSGSLNEQFF.

The gene calls are TRBV7-3 and TRBJ2-1; TRBD2 agrees at 8 bases. V shed 5 bases and J 1 base; nucleotides not matched to a gene: 4. CDR3 length: 15 amino acids. Germline V gene lookup returns CDR1 SGHTA and CDR2 FQGTGA. CDR3 DNA: TGTGCCAGCAGCCCAGGACTAGCTTCCTACAATGAGCAGTTCTTC. It is translated as CASSPGLASYNEQFF.

V usage is TRBV5-1 and J usage is TRBJ2-7, with 10 positions matching TRBD2. Germline CDR1 reads SGHRS; CDR2 reads YFSETQ. Germline trimming cut 0 bases from V and 10 bases from J; bases unmatched to any gene: 7. This CDR3 spans 14 amino acids. CDR3 in DNA: TGCGCCAGCAGCTTGGGTAGCGGGAGGTGGAACCAGTACGTC. Protein: CASSLGSGRWNQYV.

This chain joins TRBV5-6 and TRBJ2-3; D possibly corresponds to TRBD2 (5 bases). The CDR3 runs to 14 residues. The V end lost 0 bases, the J end lost 2 bases, and 7 bases lay between the germline ends. Germline V gives CDR1 SGHDT, CDR2 YYEEEE. This chain's CDR3 is CASSLGLITDTQYF. For the CDR3, the DNA is TGTGCCAGCAGCTTGGGACTAATCACAGATACGCAGTATTTT.

The gene calls are TRBV14 and TRBJ2-1; no clear D. This CDR3 region has 13 residues. CDR1 is SGHDN, CDR2 FVKESK, per germline. Trimming took 4 bases from V and 4 from J, leaving 8 bases between them. The CDR3 sequence is CASSLGFYNEQFF. The CDR3 region has the DNA TGTGCCAGCAGCCTGGGCTTTTACAATGAGCAGTTCTTC.

The chain couples TRBV7-9 to TRBJ1-5, with D possibly matching TRBD1 (6 bases). From germline, CDR1 is SEHNR and CDR2 FQNEAQ (reference sequence). The CDR3 has 16 residues. The germline V and J ends were trimmed by 5 bases and 6 bases, with 20 bases remaining between them. CDR3 residues: CASSREGGGGTQPQHF. The CDR3 region has the DNA TGTGCCAGCAGCAGGGAGGGAGGGGGTGGTACTCAGCCCCAGCATTTT.

The CDR3 sequence: CASTLSGDYGYTF. Written as DNA, the CDR3 is TGTGCCAGCACCTTATCAGGGGACTATGGCTACACCTTC. The V and J genes are TRBV5-5 and TRBJ1-2; tentatively, D is TRBD1 (6 bases). The CDR3 runs 13 residues. The V gene's germline CDR1 is SGHKS and CDR2 YYEKEE (reference sequence). V lost 6 bases and J 3 bases, leaving 12 bases between the germline ends.

V gene TRBV28 combines with J gene TRBJ2-1, with 7 positions matching TRBD2. The CDR3 consists of 14 residues. Germline V gene data show CDR1 as MDHEN and CDR2 as SYDVKM. The trim removed 2 bases at V and 9 bases at J, leaving 7 bases unmatched. The DNA of the CDR3 is TGTGCCAGCAGTTTAGGTCCGGGGGGTGGTGAGCAGTTCTTC. Amino acid sequence: CASSLGPGGGEQFF.

J is TRBJ1-2 and V is TRBV4-2; D remains ambiguous. The CDR3 runs 14 residues. V shed 0 bases and J shed 5 bases, with 10 bases lying between them. Germline lookup yields CDR1 LGHNA and CDR2 YNFKEQ. CDR3 sequence reads: CASSQDLWAYGYTF. The CDR3, as DNA: TGTGCCAGCAGCCAAGATTTATGGGCTTATGGCTACACCTTC.

The rearrangement links TRBV19 to TRBJ1-4; D is ambiguous. CDR1 and CDR2 from the germline V gene are LNHDA and SQIVND (reference sequence). V was pared by 7 bases and J by 4 bases, with 16 bases between. The CDR3 extends over 15 amino acids. CDR3 protein: CASTTRMGLNEKLFF. CDR3 DNA: TGTGCCAGTACCACAAGGATGGGCCTTAATGAAAAACTGTTTTTT.

The chain has TRBV19 and TRBJ1-5, with 7 positions matching TRBD1. Germline CDR1 and CDR2: LNHDA and SQIVND (reference sequence). The CDR3 is 13 amino acids. With V trimmed by 5 bases and J by 6 bases, 4 bases remained unmatched. The CDR3 here is CASSVTGVQPQHF. DNA for the CDR3: TGTGCCAGTAGTGTAACAGGGGTTCAGCCCCAGCATTTT.

The CDR3 DNA is TGTGCCAGCAGCCTAGCGGAGGGTCCTTACAATGAGCAGTTCTTC. As protein: CASSLAEGPYNEQFF. This sequence joins TRBV27 and TRBJ2-1; 7 positions agree with TRBD2. The CDR3 consists of 15 residues. Germline loops: CDR1 MNHEY, CDR2 SMNVEV (reference sequence). Trimming took 6 bases from V and 4 from J; bases not matched to a gene: 9.

V gene TRBV9 combines with J gene TRBJ1-1; D unclear. Trimming left V 1 base short and J 0 bases short, with 13 bases between. CDR3 length: 16 amino acids. Germline CDR1 is SGDLS and CDR2 is YYNGEE. The CDR3 coding sequence is TGTGCCAGCAGCGTATCAGGCGGGGATTTGAACACTGAAGCTTTCTTT. Residues: CASSVSGGDLNTEAFF.

The rearrangement joins TRBV29-1 to TRBJ2-2; D possibly corresponds to TRBD2 (5 bases). Trimming removed 6 bases at V and 2 bases at J, with 13 bases between. CDR3 length equals 14 residues. The V gene's germline CDR1 is SQVTM and CDR2 ANQGSEA. The CDR3 loop is CSVARTGNTGELFF. In DNA form, the CDR3 reads TGCAGCGTCGCGAGGACGGGAAACACCGGGGAGCTGTTTTTT.

The chain is built from TRBV29-1 and TRBJ2-7; no firm D call. The ends were cut back, 4 bases at V and 2 bases at J, with 12 bases in the middle. This CDR3 has 13 amino acids. CDR1 and CDR2 from the germline V gene are SQVTM and ANQGSEA. This CDR3 reads CSVAEPTAYEQYF. The DNA of the CDR3 is TGCAGCGTTGCGGAGCCTACCGCCTACGAGCAGTACTTC.

The chain carries TRBV27 and TRBJ1-2; 9 nucleotides match TRBD1. CDR1 is MNHEY, CDR2 SMNVEV, per germline (reference sequence). With 4 bases clipped from V and 5 bases from J, the junction kept 8 bases outside the gene matches. This CDR3 is 15 amino acids long. The CDR3 region has the DNA TGTGCCAGCAGTTCGGGCGGGACAGGGCCGTATGGCTACACCTTC. It translates to CASSSGGTGPYGYTF.

The chain combines TRBV5-4 with TRBJ2-1; 8 nucleotides agree with TRBD2. Trimming cost V 4 bases and J 4 bases; bases outside gene matches: 4. This CDR3 is built from 14 residues. Per germline, CDR1 SGHNT and CDR2 YYREEE (reference sequence). CDR3 protein: CASSPSGLYNEQFF. In DNA form, the CDR3 reads TGTGCCAGCAGCCCTAGCGGGCTGTACAATGAGCAGTTCTTC.

The chain joins TRBV7-9 to TRBJ2-3, with a tentative D call TRBD2 (6 bases). Germline loops: CDR1 SEHNR, CDR2 FQNEAQ (reference sequence). The V end was cut by 1 base, the J end by 2 bases, with 7 bases between. The CDR3 contains 14 residues. CDR3 sequence: CASSLGGDTDTQYF. In DNA, the CDR3 is TGTGCCAGCAGCTTAGGGGGGGACACAGATACGCAGTATTTT.

This chain joins TRBV7-9 and TRBJ1-6; the match to TRBD1 covers 9 bases. The length of the CDR3 is 13 residues. Losses at the gene ends were 5 bases for V and 11 bases for J; bases not matched to a gene: 4. Germline loops: CDR1 SEHNR, CDR2 FQNEAQ (reference sequence). CDR3 nucleotides: TGTGCCAGCAGCGGGACAGGGTCCACACCCCTCCACTTT. It is translated as CASSGTGSTPLHF.

The chain is built from TRBV7-2 and TRBJ1-5; no clear D gene. Germline V gene sequence: CDR1 SGHTA, CDR2 FQGNSA. Trimming took off 5 bases at V and 1 base at J, with 9 bases between the two ends. This CDR3 is 14 amino acids long. The CDR3 reads CASSPYLSNQPQHF. CDR3 coding DNA: TGTGCCAGCAGCCCCTACCTCAGCAATCAGCCCCAGCATTTT.

This chain links TRBV2 with TRBJ2-3; no definite D call. The CDR3 runs to 14 residues. Deletions cut 1 base from V and 2 bases from J, with 7 bases between. CDR1 and CDR2 from the germline V gene are SNHLY and FYNNEI. The CDR3 spells CASSEGQDTDTQYF. DNA for the CDR3: TGTGCCAGCAGTGAAGGGCAGGACACAGATACGCAGTATTTT.

The CDR3 reads CASSPQGGAPYGYTF. The CDR3 nucleotides read TGTGCCAGCAGCCCCCAGGGAGGGGCGCCCTATGGCTACACCTTC. The chain combines TRBV9 with TRBJ1-2; possibly TRBD1 for D (5 bases). Germline lookup yields CDR1 SGDLS and CDR2 YYNGEE. The CDR3 has 15 residues. Trimming removed 4 bases at V and 4 bases at J, with 17 bases between.

The chain carries TRBV28 and TRBJ2-7; D possibly corresponds to TRBD2 (6 bases). This CDR3 spans 13 amino acids. V lost 7 bases to trimming and J lost 5 bases, with 15 bases between them. Germline V lookup: CDR1 MDHEN, CDR2 SYDVKM. In nucleotides, the CDR3 is TGTGCCAGCACCTACGGCGGGAAAAACGAGCAGTACTTC. Translated: CASTYGGKNEQYF.

V is TRBV10-3 and J is TRBJ2-3; TRBD2 aligns across 7 bases. The CDR3 is made up of 17 amino acids. In germline, CDR1 is ENHRY, CDR2 SYGVKD. J gave up 5 bases and V 8 bases, and 19 bases lay outside the gene matches. CDR3: CAIRFRTQTTGGDTQYF. CDR3 bases: TGTGCCATCCGTTTTAGGACCCAAACGACGGGGGGAGATACGCAGTATTTT.